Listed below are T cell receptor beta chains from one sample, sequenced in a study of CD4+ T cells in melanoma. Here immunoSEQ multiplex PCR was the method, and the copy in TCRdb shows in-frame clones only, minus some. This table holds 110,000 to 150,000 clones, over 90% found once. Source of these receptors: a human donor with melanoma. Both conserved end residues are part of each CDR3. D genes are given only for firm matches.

TGCGCCAGCAGCTTGGATGGGGGCAGTCAGCCCCAGCATTTT | CASSLDGGSQPQHF | TRBJ1-5 | TRBV5-1 | NA
TGTGCCAGCTCACTCCTCCTCCGCGGGGGAGACACAGATACGCAGTATTTT | CASSLLLRGGDTDTQYF | TRBJ2-3 | TRBV18 | TRBD2
TGTGCCAGCAGTGTGGACACCTCAAACTATGGCTACACCTTC | CASSVDTSNYGYTF | TRBJ1-2 | TRBV2 | NA
TGTGCCAGCAGCTTATCTCACGGCGGGTCCACAGATACGCAGTATTTT | CASSLSHGGSTDTQYF | TRBJ2-3 | TRBV7-6 | NA
TGTGCCAGTACCATAGGAGTTCAGGGGACATTTCGTGGCTACACCTTC | CASTIGVQGTFRGYTF | TRBJ1-2 | TRBV19 | NA
TGTGCCAGCCTAGTCGCAGGGGCCTCCTCCTACGAGCAGTACTTC | CASLVAGASSYEQYF | TRBJ2-7 | TRBV2 | NA
TGTGCCAGCAGCTTCGGAAATACAGGACAGGGGAATGAGCAGTTCTTC | CASSFGNTGQGNEQFF | TRBJ2-1 | TRBV7-2 | TRBD1
TGTGCCACCAGTGAGTTTCGGGACAGGGACCGCAATCAGCCCCAGCATTTT | CATSEFRDRDRNQPQHF | TRBJ1-5 | TRBV15 | TRBD1
TGCGCCAGCAGTCTGGGGGTAGATCAGCCCCAGCATTTT | CASSLGVDQPQHF | TRBJ1-5 | TRBV5-1 | NA
TGCGCCAGCAGCTTGGCTAGCGGGGGGGCGTACGAGCAGTACTTC | CASSLASGGAYEQYF | TRBJ2-7 | TRBV5-1 | TRBD2